Given below is one T cell receptor beta chain in context. This sample is part of a study of shared clonotypes between healthy human individuals. The table came from immunoSEQ multiplex PCR; TCRdb's copy has only in-frame clones and leaves some out. The table includes 450,000 to 500,000 clones, 79% detected once. The length of the CDR3 is 13 residues. Trimming stripped 5 bases from V and 6 bases from J, with 10 bases between. Per germline, CDR1 SGHTA and CDR2 FQGTGA. This sequence originates from a woman aged 40 to 50 in good health. Some clones in this sample may be carry-over from other donors' samples. The source material was PBMCs. The chain carries TRBV7-3 and TRBJ2-2, with D possibly matching TRBD2 (5 bases). The CDR3 sequence is CASSAAGAGELFF. The CDR3 DNA is TGTGCCAGCAGCGCAGCCGGGGCCGGGGAGCTGTTTTTT.